Shown below are 28 T cell receptor beta chains from a single sample sequenced in a study of OX40 agonist ivuxolimab in advanced cancers. The data were produced by immunoSEQ multiplex PCR, yet TCRdb's version contains in-frame clones alone and is incomplete. The table records tens of thousands of clones, around 90% of them present only once. The sample was CD4+ or CD8+ T cells sorted from blood, taken in a trial of the OX40 agonist ivuxolimab. These receptors originate from an adult with an advanced solid tumor such as melanoma, head and neck, liver or kidney cancer.

V usage is TRBV14 and J usage is TRBJ2-7; TRBD1 agrees at 8 bases. This CDR3 comprises 16 residues. Per germline, CDR1 SGHDN and CDR2 FVKESK. V shed 0 bases, J shed 3 bases, and the junction held 7 bases outside the gene matches. The CDR3 loop is CASSQEWTGQNYEQYF. The CDR3 coding sequence is TGTGCCAGCAGCCAAGAATGGACAGGGCAAAACTACGAGCAGTACTTC.

This rearrangement joins TRBV5-1 to TRBJ1-3; D is perhaps TRBD1 (5 bases). The CDR3 consists of 15 residues. The V gene lost 4 bases and the J gene lost 0 bases, with 11 bases spanning the gap. Per the germline V gene, CDR1 is SGHRS and CDR2 is YFSETQ. CDR3 loop: CASSPETVSGNTIYF. CDR3 coding DNA: TGCGCCAGCAGCCCCGAGACAGTCTCTGGAAACACCATATATTTT.

This clone has just one count. The chain uses TRBV14 and TRBJ2-1; weak D call: TRBD2 (5 bases). This CDR3 is built from 17 residues. Trimming left V 0 bases short and J 3 bases short, with 15 bases between. Germline CDR1 reads SGHDN; CDR2 reads FVKESK. CDR3 nucleotide sequence: TGTGCCAGCAGCCAAGACACCTCGAGCGGACTCTACAATGAGCAGTTCTTC. Translating it yields CASSQDTSSGLYNEQFF.

The rearrangement links TRBV5-4 to TRBJ1-2; 8 nucleotides agree with TRBD1. V shed 0 bases, J shed 5 bases, and the junction held 6 bases outside the gene matches. This CDR3 region has 15 residues. Germline CDR1 SGHNT, CDR2 YYREEE (reference sequence). The CDR3 here is CASSLGGDRTYGYTF. CDR3 nucleotide sequence: TGTGCCAGCAGCTTGGGAGGGGACAGGACTTATGGCTACACCTTC.

This clone was recorded once. The chain carries TRBV19 and TRBJ1-2, with D possibly matching TRBD1 (5 bases). CDR1 and CDR2 (germline): LNHDA, SQIVND (reference sequence). The CDR3 contains 15 residues. V dropped 2 bases and J dropped 8 bases, with 18 bases sitting between them. CDR3 protein: CASSITDGGTGGYTF. CDR3 nucleotide sequence: TGTGCCAGTAGTATAACGGACGGCGGCACAGGAGGCTACACCTTC.

On this clone: This same CDR3 is encoded by further DNA sequences in the sample. The CDR3, as DNA: TGCGCCAGCAGTGAGTCGGGTAGGGAGACCCAGTACTTC. It specifies CASSESGRETQYF. This sequence joins TRBV10-1 and TRBJ2-5; D not certain. The CDR3 totals 13 residues. V was pared by 0 bases and J by 5 bases, with 7 bases between. The germline gives CDR1 WNHNN, CDR2 SYGVQD (reference sequence).

The genes are TRBV18 and TRBJ2-1; TRBD2 is a possible D gene (5 bases). V gave up 0 bases and J gave up 2 bases, with 14 bases separating them. Germline-derived CDR1 and CDR2 are KGHSH and LQKENI. CDR3 length: 17 amino acids. The chain's CDR3 is CASSPPERRRTYNEQFF. The CDR3 region has the DNA TGTGCCAGCTCACCACCCGAGCGGCGCCGCACCTACAATGAGCAGTTCTTC.

This chain uses TRBV5-1 with TRBJ2-3; 8 bases map to TRBD2. The trim removed 0 bases at V and 1 base at J, leaving 7 bases unmatched. The germline V gene encodes CDR1 SGHRS and CDR2 YFSETQ. This CDR3 spans 17 amino acids. CDR3 DNA: TGCGCCAGCAGCTTGGGGGTGCGGGGGGCCGGCACAGATACGCAGTATTTT. It yields the protein CASSLGVRGAGTDTQYF. Combining the CDR3 with reference TRBV5-1 and TRBJ2-3 gives the whole variable domain KAGVTQTPRYLIKTRGQQVTLSCSPISGHRSVSWYQQTPGQGLQFLFEYFSETQRNKGNFPGRFSGRQFSNSRSEMNVSTLELGDSALYLCASSLGVRGAGTDTQYFGPGTRLTVL.

CDR3 loop: CASSVDGRPRHNEQFF. The DNA for the CDR3 is TGTGCCAGCAGCGTAGATGGACGCCCGCGACACAATGAGCAGTTCTTC. This rearrangement joins TRBV9 to TRBJ2-1, with D unclear. V was cut by 0 bases and J by 5 bases, with 15 bases left in between. This CDR3 contains 16 residues. Looked up from germline, CDR1 is SGDLS and CDR2 is YYNGEE.

V and J are TRBV5-1 and TRBJ1-1; 9 bases agree with TRBD1. Germline CDR1 is SGHRS and CDR2 is YFSETQ. V was clipped by 4 bases and J by 3 bases; unmatched bases: 7. The CDR3 has 15 amino acids. Here the CDR3 reads CASSTYRGRDTEAFF. CDR3 DNA: TGCGCCAGCAGCACATACAGGGGGCGGGACACTGAAGCTTTCTTT.

This clone was seen just once. V is TRBV14 and J is TRBJ1-3; 7 bases are shared with TRBD1. This CDR3 has 16 amino acids. CDR1 and CDR2 (germline): SGHDN, FVKESK. The junction had 8 bases not matched to a gene; V was cut back by 2 bases and J by 4 bases. CDR3 amino acids: CASSQRQGSDGNTIYF. Here the CDR3 DNA reads TGTGCCAGCAGCCAAAGACAGGGCTCGGACGGAAACACCATATATTTT.

The chain recombines TRBV30 with TRBJ2-7; perhaps D is TRBD1 or TRBD2 (5 bases each). V was trimmed by 1 base and J by 0 bases, leaving 13 bases between them. Looked up from germline, CDR1 is GTSNPN and CDR2 is SVGIG (reference sequence). The CDR3 loop spans 15 amino acids. CDR3 loop: CAWSEGTGTSYEQYF. The CDR3, as DNA: TGTGCCTGGAGTGAGGGGACGGGAACCTCCTACGAGCAGTACTTC.

V is TRBV30 and J is TRBJ1-1; perhaps TRBD1 as D (6 bases). The germline V and J ends were trimmed by 3 bases and 7 bases, with 15 bases remaining between them. CDR1 and CDR2 (germline): GTSNPN, SVGIG (reference sequence). The CDR3 is 13 residues long. Here the CDR3 reads CAWSYRERSEAFF. As DNA, the CDR3 is TGTGCCTGGAGCTACAGGGAGAGAAGTGAAGCTTTCTTT.

The chain links TRBV7-2 to TRBJ1-5; 7 bases are shared with TRBD1. CDR1 and CDR2 (germline): SGHTA, FQGNSA. This CDR3 spans 13 amino acids. Germline trimming cut 5 bases from V and 7 bases from J; bases unmatched to any gene: 5. The CDR3 protein is CASSRDREQPQHF. The CDR3, as DNA: TGTGCCAGCAGCAGAGACAGGGAGCAGCCCCAGCATTTT. The complete variable domain, with remaining parts taken from reference TRBV7-2 and TRBJ1-5, reads GAGVSQSPSNKVTEKGKDVELRCDPISGHTALYWYRQSLGQGLEFLIYFQGNSAPDKSGLPSDRFSAERTGGSVSTLTIQRTQQEDSAVYLCASSRDREQPQHFGDGTRLSIL.

As for this clone: Relative to the germline gene, one junction end is altered; a read error may explain this. The rearrangement links TRBV11-2 to TRBJ2-3; D is perhaps TRBD1 (7 bases). This CDR3 has 15 residues. CDR1 and CDR2 (germline): SGHAT, FQNNGV. The chain's CDR3 is CASSGFRQGGDTQYF. The CDR3, as DNA: TGTGCCAGCAGCGGTTTTAGACAGGGAGGAGATACGCAATATTTT.

The gene calls are TRBV2 and TRBJ1-3; the match to TRBD1 covers 7 bases. J gave up 1 base and V 7 bases, and 4 bases lay outside the gene matches. CDR1 and CDR2 from the germline V gene are SNHLY and FYNNEI. The CDR3 length is 14 residues. The CDR3 loop is CASTLQGSGNTIYF. The DNA for the CDR3 is TGTGCCAGCACCTTACAGGGGTCTGGAAACACCATATATTTT.

The chain employs TRBV20-1 and TRBJ1-2; D unresolved. The CDR3 totals 10 residues. Per germline, CDR1 DFQATT and CDR2 SNEGSKA (reference sequence). Between the trimmed V and J ends, which lost 3 bases and 9 bases, there was a span of 8 bases. DNA of the CDR3: TGCAGTGCTAGGGGTAGCAGCTACACCTTC. It specifies CSARGSSYTF.

The CDR3 region is CASSNRDFYGYTF. Here the CDR3 DNA reads TGTGCCAGTAGTAATCGGGACTTCTATGGCTACACCTTC. The rearrangement uses TRBV19 and TRBJ1-2, with a possible D match to TRBD1 (5 bases). Germline V gene sequence: CDR1 LNHDA, CDR2 SQIVND (reference sequence). The CDR3 is 13 residues long. Trimming took off 4 bases at V and 4 bases at J, with 10 bases between the two ends.

The genes are TRBV5-5 and TRBJ2-5; 10 nucleotides agree with TRBD2. CDR1 and CDR2 (germline): SGHKS, YYEKEE (reference sequence). This CDR3 region has 14 residues. V lost 0 bases and J lost 7; bases outside the gene matches: 3. The CDR3: CASSLGLAGGTQYF. The CDR3, as DNA: TGTGCCAGCAGCTTGGGACTAGCGGGCGGGACCCAGTACTTC. Using reference TRBV5-5 and TRBJ2-5 for the parts outside the CDR3, the full variable domain is DAGVTQSPTHLIKTRGQQVTLRCSPISGHKSVSWYQQVLGQGPQFIFQYYEKEERGRGNFPDRFSARQFPNYSSELNVNALLLGDSALYLCASSLGLAGGTQYFGPGTRLLVL.

This rearrangement joins TRBV20-1 to TRBJ2-1; maybe TRBD1 (6 bases). The CDR3 has 11 residues. Germline V gene data show CDR1 as DFQATT and CDR2 as SNEGSKA (reference sequence). The V end was cut by 5 bases, the J end by 10 bases, with 12 bases between. This CDR3 reads CSARTVGEQFF. In DNA, the CDR3 is TGCAGTGCTCGGACAGTGGGAGAGCAGTTCTTC.

This chain uses TRBV6-1 with TRBJ1-5, with D perhaps matching TRBD1 (6 bases). V shed 3 bases and J shed 5 bases, with 11 bases lying between them. Per germline, CDR1 MNHNS and CDR2 SASEGT. The CDR3 extends over 14 amino acids. The chain's CDR3 is CASSEWRGDQPQHF. CDR3 coding DNA: TGTGCCAGCAGTGAGTGGAGGGGGGATCAGCCCCAGCATTTT.

The chain couples TRBV25-1 to TRBJ2-4, with D possibly TRBD1 on 5 matching bases. This CDR3 has 16 residues. The V gene's germline CDR1 is MGHDK and CDR2 SYGVNS. Trimming took 4 bases from V and 3 from J, leaving 16 bases between them. CDR3 protein: CASSGTQGFFKNIQYF. The CDR3 DNA reads as TGTGCCAGCAGTGGGACGCAGGGTTTTTTCAAAAACATTCAGTACTTC.

The J gene is TRBJ2-7, the V gene TRBV4-1; 7 bases are shared with TRBD2. The CDR3 spans 12 residues. Germline V gives CDR1 MGHRA, CDR2 YSYEKL. V was pared by 8 bases and J by 3 bases, with 4 bases of the junction left unmatched. In DNA form, the CDR3 reads TGCGCCAGCCCGACTAGCCGCTACGAGCAGTACTTC. Protein sequence: CASPTSRYEQYF.

The table lists this clone with a few counts. The chain employs TRBV7-2 and TRBJ2-7; perhaps TRBD2 as D (6 bases). The V and J ends lost 5 bases and 4 bases respectively, with 18 bases between them. The length of the CDR3 is 15 residues. Germline CDR1 and CDR2: SGHTA and FQGNSA. The CDR3 DNA sequence: TGTGCCAGCAGCCCCGGGACTGGGCCCCTATACGAGCAGTACTTC. The encoded protein is CASSPGTGPLYEQYF.

The chain joins TRBV11-3 to TRBJ2-2; 9 bases match TRBD1. Losses at the gene ends were 5 bases for V and 5 bases for J; bases not matched to a gene: 6. The CDR3 consists of 15 residues. Germline-derived CDR1 and CDR2 are SGHNT and YENEEA. CDR3 residues: CASSPGTGLTGELFF. The CDR3 DNA sequence: TGTGCCAGCAGCCCCGGGACAGGGTTGACCGGGGAGCTGTTTTTT.

The chain couples TRBV11-3 to TRBJ2-1, with 13 nucleotides matching TRBD2. The CDR3 has 18 amino acids. CDR1 and CDR2 from the germline V gene are SGHNT and YENEEA. V trimming: 1 base; J trimming: 0 bases; junction bases outside the gene matches: 3. CDR3 in DNA: TGTGCCAGCAGCTTAGTAAGGACTAGCGGGAGCTCCTACAATGAGCAGTTCTTC. This translates into CASSLVRTSGSSYNEQFF.

The chain is built from TRBV6-1 and TRBJ2-5, with D uncertain. CDR1 and CDR2 (germline): MNHNS, SASEGT. The CDR3 spans 12 residues. V lost 0 bases and J lost 6, with 5 bases in between. The CDR3 reads CASSEASQTQYF. DNA of the CDR3: TGTGCCAGCAGTGAAGCGTCCCAGACCCAGTACTTC.

The genes are TRBV9 and TRBJ2-1; D is possibly TRBD1 (5 bases). Germline values: CDR1 SGDLS, CDR2 YYNGEE. The length of the CDR3 is 15 residues. Trimming took 0 bases from V and 6 from J, leaving 13 bases between them. The CDR3 protein is CASSVVGRVVNEQFF. CDR3 DNA sequence: TGTGCCAGCAGCGTAGTAGGCAGGGTGGTCAATGAGCAGTTCTTC.